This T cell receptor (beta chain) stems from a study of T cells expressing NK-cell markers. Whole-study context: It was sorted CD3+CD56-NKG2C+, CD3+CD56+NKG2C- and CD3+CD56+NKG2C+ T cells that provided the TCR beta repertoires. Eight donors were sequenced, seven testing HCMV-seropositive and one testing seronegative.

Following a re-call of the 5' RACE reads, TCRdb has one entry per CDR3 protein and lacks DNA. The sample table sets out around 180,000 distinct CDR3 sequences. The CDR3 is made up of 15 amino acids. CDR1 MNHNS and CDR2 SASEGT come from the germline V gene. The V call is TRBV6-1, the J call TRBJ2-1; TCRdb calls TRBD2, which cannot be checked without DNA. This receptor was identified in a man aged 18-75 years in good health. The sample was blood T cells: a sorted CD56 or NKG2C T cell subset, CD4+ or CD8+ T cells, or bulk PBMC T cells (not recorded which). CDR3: CASSRFSGGVDEQFF.